This T cell receptor (beta chain) was profiled in a study of CD8+CD57+ T cells in acquired aplastic anemia (dated by TCRdb to 2016 to 2018). In the study overall: Extracted DNA from sorted CD4+ and CD8+ cells averaged 3.2 ug, ranging from about 0.2 to 30 ug. CD8+CD57+ expansion was defined as a frequency above the mean frequency observed in healthy subjects. The full study reports these points: Some 30 CD8+ CDR3 sequences were shared between patients and controls but appeared highly expressed in patients and within their immunodominant clones. CD8+ Simpson's diversity did not differ significantly between patients and healthy controls (P=0.060).

The CDR3 measures 15 amino acids from cysteine to phenylalanine. Here the CDR3 DNA is all that survives: 45 bases in frame from base 1. Here V drops 6 bases and J drops 3 bases, and the junction holds 11 bases not matched to any gene. The germline V gene specifies MNHNS as CDR1 and SASEGT as CDR2. In this sample, this clonotype turned up many times. The clone's antigen remains unknown. No base quality information exists; no much larger clone differs at one position. Profiling of TCR beta VDJ combinations and CDR3 sequences used genomic DNA as the template. TCR repertoire sequencing was run on an Illumina HiSeq 2000. As for the original processing: Repertoire assessment relied on Simpson's diversity index, CDR3 size and DJ length profiles, and TRBV/TRBJ rearrangement plots. The immunodominant clone was defined as the most abundant DNA sequence in deep sequencing data. CDR3 amino acid sequences were checked for sharing between subjects and were compared against published repertoires and the VDJdb database. TCRdb reanalyzed the raw reads on its own, using fastp at Q25 for trimming and MiXCR for clone calling, and kept in-frame beta chains. A single entry per CDR3 protein holds the most common genes and DNA from its merged rows. These V and J calls are TCRdb output, not the study's own analysis. In this sample the table shows about 240,000 distinct CDR3 sequences, around 43% of which occur a single time. Of the sample, under 9% is held by the ten largest clones.

Expansion of CD8+CD57+ cells had been shown by flow cytometry in the patients chosen for sequencing. Severe acquired aplastic anemia was diagnosed in all patients according to International Study of Aplastic Anemia and Agranulocytosis and Camitta criteria. No patient had received any therapy when blood was sampled. In this study, sorted CD4+ and CD8+ T cells from the blood of healthy subjects and of severe aplastic anemia patients had their TCR repertoires deep-sequenced. Patients were enrolled under clinicaltrials.gov protocols 00001620, 01623167, 00001397, 00071045, 00081523 and 00961064 in the USA. Ficoll-Paque density gradient centrifugation was used to isolate peripheral blood mononuclear cells. Before DNA extraction, CD4+ and CD8+ T cells were sorted by FACS or by magnetic beads.

The chain joins TRBV6-1 to TRBJ2-7; 7 junctional bases match TRBD2. This TCR was sampled from a human donor with aplastic anemia. Specimen: sorted CD4+, CD8+, or CD8+CD57+ T cells (not recorded which) from PBMCs. The nucleotide sequence is given as TGTGCCAGCAGCCCCTCTAGCGGTGGTTACTACGAGCAGTACTTC. It translates as CASSPSSGGYYEQYF.